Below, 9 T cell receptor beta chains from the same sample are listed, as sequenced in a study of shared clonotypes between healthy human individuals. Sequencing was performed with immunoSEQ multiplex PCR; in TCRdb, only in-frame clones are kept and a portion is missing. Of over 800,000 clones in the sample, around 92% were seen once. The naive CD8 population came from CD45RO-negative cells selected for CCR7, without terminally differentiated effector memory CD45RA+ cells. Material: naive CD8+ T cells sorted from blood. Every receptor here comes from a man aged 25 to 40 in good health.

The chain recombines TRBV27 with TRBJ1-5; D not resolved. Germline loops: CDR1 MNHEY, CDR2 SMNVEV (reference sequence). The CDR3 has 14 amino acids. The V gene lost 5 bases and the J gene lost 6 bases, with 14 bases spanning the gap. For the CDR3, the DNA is TGTGCCAGCAGTAGTCTCCGGGTCGGTCAGCCCCAGCATTTT. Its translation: CASSSLRVGQPQHF.

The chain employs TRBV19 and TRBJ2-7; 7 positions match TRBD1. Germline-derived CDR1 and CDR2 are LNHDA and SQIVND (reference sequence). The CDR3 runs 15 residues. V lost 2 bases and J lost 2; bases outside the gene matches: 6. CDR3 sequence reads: CASSISSDRTYEQYF. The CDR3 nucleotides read TGTGCCAGTAGTATATCCTCGGACAGGACCTACGAGCAGTACTTC.

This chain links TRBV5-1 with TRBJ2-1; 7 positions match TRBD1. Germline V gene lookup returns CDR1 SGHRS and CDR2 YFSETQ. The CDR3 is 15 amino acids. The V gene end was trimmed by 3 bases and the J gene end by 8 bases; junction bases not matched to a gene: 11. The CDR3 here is CASSSRQGQFHEQFF. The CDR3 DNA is TGCGCCAGCAGCTCCCGACAGGGTCAATTTCATGAGCAGTTCTTC.

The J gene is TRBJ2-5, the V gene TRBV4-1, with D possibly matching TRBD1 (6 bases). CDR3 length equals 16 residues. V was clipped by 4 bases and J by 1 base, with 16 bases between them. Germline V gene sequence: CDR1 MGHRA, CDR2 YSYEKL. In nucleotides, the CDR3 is TGCGCCAGCAGCCCGACAGGAGAGGCCCTCCAAGAGACCCAGTACTTC. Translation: CASSPTGEALQETQYF.

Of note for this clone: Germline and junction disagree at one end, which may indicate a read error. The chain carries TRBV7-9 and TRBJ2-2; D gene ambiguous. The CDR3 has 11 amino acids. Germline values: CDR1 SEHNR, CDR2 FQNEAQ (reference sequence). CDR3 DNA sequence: TGTGCCAGCCTGAACATCGGGGAGCTGTTTTTT. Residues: CASLNIGELFF.

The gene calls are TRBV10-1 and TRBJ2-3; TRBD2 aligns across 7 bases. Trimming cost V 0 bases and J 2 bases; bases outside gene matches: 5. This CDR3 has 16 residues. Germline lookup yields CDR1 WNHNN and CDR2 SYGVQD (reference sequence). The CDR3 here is CASSESTSRNTDTQYF. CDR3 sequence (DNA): TGCGCCAGCAGTGAGTCGACTAGCCGGAACACAGATACGCAGTATTTT.

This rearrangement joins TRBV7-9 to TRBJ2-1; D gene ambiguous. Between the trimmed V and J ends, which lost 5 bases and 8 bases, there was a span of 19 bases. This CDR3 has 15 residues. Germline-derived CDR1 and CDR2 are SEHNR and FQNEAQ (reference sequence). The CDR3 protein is CASSLVRFMGYEQFF. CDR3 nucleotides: TGTGCCAGCAGCCTAGTAAGGTTTATGGGCTATGAGCAGTTCTTC.

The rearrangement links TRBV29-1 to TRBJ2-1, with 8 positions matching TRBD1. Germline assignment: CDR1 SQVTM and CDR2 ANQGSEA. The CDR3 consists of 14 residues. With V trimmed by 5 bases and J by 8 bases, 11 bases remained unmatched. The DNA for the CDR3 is TGCAGCGTTCAATCCCCGGACAGGGTGGATGAGCAGTTCTTC. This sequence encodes CSVQSPDRVDEQFF.

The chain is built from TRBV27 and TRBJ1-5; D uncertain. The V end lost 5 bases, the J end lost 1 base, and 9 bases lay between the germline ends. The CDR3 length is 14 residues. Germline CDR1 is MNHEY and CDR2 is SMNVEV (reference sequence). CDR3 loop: CASSTGLSNQPQHF. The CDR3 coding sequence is TGTGCCAGCAGTACGGGGTTAAGCAATCAGCCCCAGCATTTT.